The 6 T cell receptor beta chains below all came from one sample that was sequenced in a study of T-cell reconstitution after alpha-beta-depleted transplantation in children. Unique molecular identifiers were incorporated during preparation of the TCRbeta library. TCRdb re-analysed the PCR reads in MiXCR, keeping a single row per CDR3 protein. Found here are 540,000 or so distinct CDR3 sequences, approximately 22% of them singletons; the top ten hold around 14%. The source material was PBMCs, mostly from graft donor cells, sampled 360 days after TCRalphabeta/CD19-depleted stem cell transplant. The source is a boy less than two years old who had a stem cell transplant for acute myeloid leukemia, so the T cells may come from the graft donor.

The rearrangement uses TRBV6-5 and TRBJ1-1, with TRBD1 as a possible D gene (5 bases). CDR1 MNHEY and CDR2 SVGAGI come from the germline V gene. Trimming removed 0 bases from V and 4 bases from J, with 9 bases in between. The CDR3 spans 14 residues. This CDR3 reads CASSYSGVLTEAFF. In DNA, the CDR3 is TGTGCCAGCAGTTACTCGGGGGTTCTCACTGAAGCTTTCTTT.

The V and J genes are TRBV5-1 and TRBJ2-3, with D perhaps matching TRBD1 (5 bases). V was clipped by 0 bases and J by 2 bases, with 10 bases between them. The CDR3 length is 15 residues. CDR1 is SGHRS, CDR2 YFSETQ, per germline. Written as DNA, the CDR3 is TGCGCCAGCAGCTTGGATCCAGGGTACACAGATACGCAGTATTTT. Translation: CASSLDPGYTDTQYF. The variable domain in full, with the rest retrieved from reference TRBV5-1 and TRBJ2-3, is KAGVTQTPRYLIKTRGQQVTLSCSPISGHRSVSWYQQTPGQGLQFLFEYFSETQRNKGNFPGRFSGRQFSNSRSEMNVSTLELGDSALYLCASSLDPGYTDTQYFGPGTRLTVL.

The rearrangement joins TRBV20-1 to TRBJ2-7; perhaps D is TRBD1 or TRBD2 (5 bases each). Germline V lookup: CDR1 DFQATT, CDR2 SNEGSKA (reference sequence). The CDR3 length is 14 residues. Trimming cost V 0 bases and J 0 bases, with 9 bases left between them. In DNA, the CDR3 is TGCAGTGCTAGAGAGGGGGTGGACTCCTACGAGCAGTACGTC. Translation gives CSAREGVDSYEQYV.

The chain uses TRBV20-1 and TRBJ1-1; no reliable D call. Germline CDR1 DFQATT, CDR2 SNEGSKA (reference sequence). The CDR3 covers 15 residues. Trimming left V 0 bases short and J 0 bases short, with 11 bases between. CDR3 region: CSARDRWYLNTEAFF. The DNA of the CDR3 is TGCAGTGCTAGAGATCGGTGGTACTTGAACACTGAAGCTTTCTTT.

This clonotype was counted at least ten times. The chain uses TRBV9 and TRBJ2-1; D is perhaps TRBD2 (6 bases). Trimming took 2 bases from V and 5 from J, leaving 14 bases between them. This CDR3 is built from 15 residues. Germline V CDR1 and CDR2: SGDLS, YYNGEE. The CDR3 spells CASSVVAGLNNEQFF. The CDR3 DNA follows: TGTGCCAGCAGCGTCGTTGCTGGACTAAACAATGAGCAGTTCTTC. The full variable domain, in which reference TRBV9 and TRBJ2-1 provide the parts outside the CDR3, is DSGVTQTPKHLITATGQRVTLRCSPRSGDLSVYWYQQSLDQGLQFLIQYYNGEERAKGNILERFSAQQFPDLHSELNLSSLELGDSALYFCASSVVAGLNNEQFFGPGTRLTVL.

The J gene is TRBJ1-2, the V gene TRBV20-1; D is undetermined. The V gene's germline CDR1 is DFQATT and CDR2 SNEGSKA (reference sequence). This CDR3 region has 14 residues. V lost 0 bases and J 4 bases, leaving 12 bases between the germline ends. The CDR3, as DNA: TGCAGTGCTAGAGATCGAGACGGCGTCTATGGCTACACCTTC. Protein product: CSARDRDGVYGYTF.